These T cell receptor beta chains were read from a single sample in a study of T cells after yellow fever vaccination. TCRdb analysed the 5' RACE reads with MiXCR anew, one entry per CDR3 protein. The sample has hundreds of thousands of distinct CDR3 sequences; 12% are singletons. The sample consisted of PBMCs, taken on the day of the yellow fever booster vaccination. The receptors come from a man younger than 40 who received the YFV17D yellow fever vaccine. The CDR3 runs from the conserved cysteine through the conserved F or W. A D gene is named only where the DNA matches it firmly. Clone size is shown for a subset of rows, as once, few, many or a class of expanded clone.

d_gene: -
j_gene: TRBJ2-2
abundance: few
v_gene: TRBV30
CDR3nt: TGTGCCTGGAGTGTACGAGGGTCGGCCGGGGAGCTGTTTTTT
CDR3aa: CAWSVRGSAGELFF

d_gene: -
j_gene: TRBJ2-1
abundance: many
v_gene: TRBV6-2/TRBV6-3
CDR3nt: TGTGCCAGCGCTAGAAGGGGTCGGACAGGACTATCCAATGAGCAGTTCTTC
CDR3aa: CASARRGRTGLSNEQFF

d_gene: TRBD1
j_gene: TRBJ1-1
abundance: few
v_gene: TRBV7-9
CDR3nt: TGTGCCAGCAGCTGGTCCGGGACAGTTAACACTGAAGCTTTCTTT
CDR3aa: CASSWSGTVNTEAFF

d_gene: TRBD1
j_gene: TRBJ2-5
abundance: -
v_gene: TRBV7-9
CDR3nt: TGTGCCACCGTCTCGACAGGGAAAGAGACCCAGTACTTC
CDR3aa: CATVSTGKETQYF

d_gene: TRBD1
j_gene: TRBJ2-3
abundance: -
v_gene: TRBV29-1
CDR3nt: TGCAGCGTTGAAGATCCAGGACAGGGGTGGGATACGCAGTATTTT
CDR3aa: CSVEDPGQGWDTQYF

d_gene: -
j_gene: TRBJ2-7
abundance: few
v_gene: TRBV12-2
CDR3nt: -
CDR3aa: CASRRVASGNPPSYEQYF

d_gene: -
j_gene: TRBJ2-3
abundance: few
v_gene: TRBV28
CDR3nt: TGTGCCAGCAGTTTAGTTGGGGTCCAAACATCCGATACGCAGTATTTT
CDR3aa: CASSLVGVQTSDTQYF

d_gene: -
j_gene: TRBJ1-2
abundance: once
v_gene: TRBV20-1
CDR3nt: TGCAGTGCTAGAAGGGAAGCTAACTATGGCTACACCTTC
CDR3aa: CSARREANYGYTF

d_gene: -
j_gene: TRBJ2-5
abundance: -
v_gene: TRBV7-9
CDR3nt: TGTGCCAGCAGTGGACCCGTGGAGCCTCGGGAGACCCAGTACTTC
CDR3aa: CASSGPVEPRETQYF

d_gene: TRBD2
j_gene: TRBJ2-7
abundance: few
v_gene: TRBV7-2
CDR3nt: TGTGCCAGCAGGCGGGAAGCGGGAGTCTACGAGCAGTACTTC
CDR3aa: CASRREAGVYEQYF

d_gene: -
j_gene: TRBJ2-2
abundance: -
v_gene: TRBV4-1
CDR3nt: TGTGCCAGCGGCACCGGGGTCCAAACGAACACCGGGGAGCTGTTTTTT
CDR3aa: CASGTGVQTNTGELFF

d_gene: TRBD1
j_gene: TRBJ1-1
abundance: -
v_gene: TRBV5-1
CDR3nt: TGCGCCAGCAGCTTGGGGGGACAGTCCGAAGCTTTCTTT
CDR3aa: CASSLGGQSEAFF

d_gene: TRBD2
j_gene: TRBJ2-2
abundance: -
v_gene: TRBV19
CDR3nt: TGTGCCAGTAGCCAACCTCGGACGGGACTAGCGGGAGACGGCGGGGAGCTGTTTTTT
CDR3aa: CASSQPRTGLAGDGGELFF

d_gene: -
j_gene: TRBJ1-1
abundance: many
v_gene: TRBV7-8
CDR3nt: TGTGCCAGCAACTTACAGGGAAGTTACACTGAAGCTTTCTTT
CDR3aa: CASNLQGSYTEAFF

d_gene: -
j_gene: TRBJ2-5
abundance: few
v_gene: TRBV5-5
CDR3nt: TGTGCCAGCAGTTCAGAGGTGACCCAGTACTTC
CDR3aa: CASSSEVTQYF

d_gene: -
j_gene: TRBJ2-1
abundance: many
v_gene: TRBV7-9
CDR3nt: TGTGCCAGCAGCTTACAGGGTCTTAACAATGAGCAGTTCTTC
CDR3aa: CASSLQGLNNEQFF

d_gene: -
j_gene: TRBJ2-3
abundance: few
v_gene: TRBV19
CDR3nt: TGTGCCAGTAGAGTGGAAGATACGCAGTATTTT
CDR3aa: CASRVEDTQYF

d_gene: -
j_gene: TRBJ2-3
abundance: many
v_gene: TRBV7-2
CDR3nt: TGTGCCAGCAGCTTAGTCGCGGGCACAGATACGCAGTATTTT
CDR3aa: CASSLVAGTDTQYF

d_gene: -
j_gene: TRBJ2-3
abundance: many
v_gene: TRBV21-1
CDR3nt: TGTGCCAGCAGATCCGGACTAGCGGGAGTGTCTGCAGATACGCAGTATTTT
CDR3aa: CASRSGLAGVSADTQYF

d_gene: TRBD1
j_gene: TRBJ2-5
abundance: few
v_gene: TRBV5-1
CDR3nt: TGCGCCAGCAGCTCGGGACAGCTCCAAGAGACCCAGTACTTC
CDR3aa: CASSSGQLQETQYF

d_gene: -
j_gene: TRBJ2-5
abundance: -
v_gene: TRBV12-3/TRBV12-4
CDR3nt: TGTGCCAGCAGTTTAATGAAGAAGACCCAGTACTTC
CDR3aa: CASSLMKKTQYF

d_gene: TRBD1
j_gene: TRBJ2-7
abundance: few
v_gene: TRBV28
CDR3nt: TGTGCCAGCGGTGGGACAGGGGGAACCTACGAGCAGTACTTC
CDR3aa: CASGGTGGTYEQYF